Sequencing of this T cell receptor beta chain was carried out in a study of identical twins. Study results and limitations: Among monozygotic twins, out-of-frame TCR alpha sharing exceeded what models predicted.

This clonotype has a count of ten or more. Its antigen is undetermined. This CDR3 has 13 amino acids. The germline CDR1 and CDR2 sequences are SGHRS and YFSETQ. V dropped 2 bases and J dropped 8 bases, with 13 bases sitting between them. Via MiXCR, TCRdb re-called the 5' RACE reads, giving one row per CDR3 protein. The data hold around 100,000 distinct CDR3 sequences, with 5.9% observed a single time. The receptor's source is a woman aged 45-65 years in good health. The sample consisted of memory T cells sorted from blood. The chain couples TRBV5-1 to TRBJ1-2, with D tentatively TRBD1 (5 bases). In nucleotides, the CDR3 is TGCGCCAGCAGCTTCCGTCAGGGCGGGGGCTACACCTTC. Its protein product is CASSFRQGGGYTF. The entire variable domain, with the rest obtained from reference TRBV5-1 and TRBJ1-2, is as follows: KAGVTQTPRYLIKTRGQQVTLSCSPISGHRSVSWYQQTPGQGLQFLFEYFSETQRNKGNFPGRFSGRQFSNSRSEMNVSTLELGDSALYLCASSFRQGGGYTFGSGTRLTVV.